The subject of this entry is one TCR beta chain. The CDR3 sequence is 14 residues long. The germline V gene encodes CDR1 LGHDT and CDR2 YNNKEL (reference sequence). V shed 6 bases and J 11 bases; nucleotides not matched to a gene: 10. The data were obtained in a study of blood T cell repertoires in COVID-19. The method was immunoSEQ multiplex PCR; TCRdb's version includes in-frame clones alone and lacks a portion of them. The sample records 310,000 or so clones, approximately 91% being singletons. Sequencing used PBMCs or T cells enriched from blood (not recorded which). J is TRBJ2-3 and V is TRBV3-1 (or the pseudogene TRBV3-2), with TRBD2 matching over 11 bases. The sequence was collected from a middle-aged woman who had recovered from COVID-19. The CDR3 coding sequence is TGTGCCAGCAGTCCTAGCGGGAGGCCGTTGGGGCAGTATTTT. This sequence encodes CASSPSGRPLGQYF.